This is a list of T cell receptor beta chains from one sample in a study of PD-L1 blockade in urothelial cancer. Measured with immunoSEQ multiplex PCR; TCRdb has only the in-frame clones, and not every one. Here the sample spans about 52,000 clones, roughly 82% being singletons. Source: PBMCs, taken around atezolizumab (anti-PD-L1) treatment. These receptors came from a man aged 45-60 years with urothelial cancer. CDR3s include the opening cysteine and the closing phenylalanine or tryptophan. A D gene is named only where the DNA matches it firmly. Clone size is shown for a subset of rows, as once, few, many or a class of expanded clone.

v_call	cdr3_length	clone_size	d_call	j_call	cdr3_aa	cdr3_nt
TRBV5-1	15	once	NA	TRBJ1-3	CASSLIGDSGNTIYF	TGCGCCAGCAGCTTGATAGGGGACTCTGGAAACACCATATATTTT
TRBV18	15	NA	TRBD2	TRBJ2-5	CASSPALAIQETQYF	TGTGCCAGCTCACCAGCACTAGCGATACAAGAGACCCAGTACTTC
TRBV13	17	once	TRBD2	TRBJ2-3	CASSSSQREGPLDTQYF	TGTGCCAGCAGCTCCAGCCAGCGGGAGGGCCCTCTAGATACGCAGTATTTT
TRBV29-1	14	NA	TRBD1	TRBJ2-3	CSVAGTAPTDTQYF	TGCAGCGTTGCGGGGACAGCCCCCACAGATACGCAGTATTTT
TRBV1	15	NA	NA	TRBJ2-3	CTSSLLAGVKDTQYF	TGCACCAGCAGCCTTCTAGCGGGAGTTAAAGATACGCAGTATTTT
TRBV5-1	13	NA	NA	TRBJ2-7	CASSLQGNYEQYF	TGCGCCAGCAGTCTACAGGGAAACTACGAGCAGTACTTC
TRBV2	12	NA	TRBD1	TRBJ1-2	CASTGTGSGYTF	TGTGCCAGCACTGGGACAGGTTCAGGCTACACCTTC
TRBV5-1	13	NA	TRBD1	TRBJ2-2	CASSKGATGELFF	TGCGCCAGCAGTAAGGGGGCGACCGGGGAGCTGTTTTTT
TRBV28	14	NA	TRBD1	TRBJ2-4	CASSEGQGTNIQYF	TGTGCCAGCAGTGAAGGACAGGGTACAAACATTCAGTACTTC
TRBV27	15	NA	NA	TRBJ1-5	CASSPTTDSHQPQHF	TGTGCCAGCAGTCCAACCACGGACAGTCATCAGCCCCAGCATTTT
TRBV5-5	15	NA	TRBD2	TRBJ2-1	CASSLGLAGVIEQFF	TGTGCCAGCAGCTTGGGCCTAGCGGGAGTAATTGAGCAGTTCTTC
TRBV9	19	NA	TRBD2	TRBJ2-1	CASSVGGAGAPPAYNEQFF	TGTGCCAGCAGCGTAGGGGGAGCGGGAGCGCCGCCGGCCTACAATGAGCAGTTCTTC
TRBV28	16	NA	TRBD1	TRBJ1-2	CASSLLTGAELYGYTF	TGTGCCAGCAGTCTCCTGACAGGGGCCGAACTCTATGGCTACACCTTC
TRBV27	15	NA	TRBD1	TRBJ2-1	CASSFSTGRYNEQFF	TGTGCCAGCAGTTTCTCGACAGGGCGGTACAATGAGCAGTTCTTC
TRBV25-1	13	NA	TRBD1	TRBJ2-7	CASTPDRAYEQYF	TGTGCCAGCACGCCTGACAGGGCCTACGAGCAGTACTTC
TRBV4-2	16	NA	TRBD2	TRBJ2-1	CASSQEERGGFNEQFF	TGTGCCAGCAGCCAAGAAGAGCGGGGGGGCTTTAATGAGCAGTTCTTC
TRBV6-1	15	NA	TRBD1	TRBJ1-5	CASGPRDRGQQPQHF	TGTGCCAGCGGTCCCCGGGACAGGGGGCAACAGCCCCAGCATTTT
TRBV19	12	NA	NA	TRBJ1-2	CASSIPFYGYTF	TGTGCCAGTAGTATCCCCTTCTATGGCTACACCTTC
TRBV4-1	17	NA	NA	TRBJ2-3	CASSQEYAVASTDTQYF	TGCGCCAGCAGCCAAGAATACGCGGTCGCTAGCACAGATACGCAGTATTTT
TRBV6-1	14	NA	TRBD2	TRBJ2-7	CASSGASGGYEQYF	TGTGCCAGCAGTGGGGCTAGCGGGGGGTACGAGCAGTACTTC
TRBV5-5	15	NA	NA	TRBJ2-2	CASRGGFPNTGELFF	TGTGCCAGCAGAGGAGGGTTTCCGAACACCGGGGAGCTGTTTTTT
TRBV9	14	NA	NA	TRBJ2-1	CASSVAIGAHEQFF	TGTGCCAGCAGCGTAGCTATAGGGGCCCATGAGCAGTTCTTC
TRBV4-3	11	NA	NA	TRBJ2-3	CASSGGNTQYF	TGCGCCAGCAGCGGAGGAAATACGCAGTATTTT
TRBV10-2	16	NA	TRBD2	TRBJ2-1	CASTVSGRADGSEQFF	TGCGCCAGCACCGTTAGCGGGAGGGCCGACGGTAGTGAGCAGTTCTTC
TRBV6-5	14	NA	TRBD2	TRBJ2-3	CASSLWGRGDTQYF	TGTGCCAGCAGTCTATGGGGGAGGGGAGATACGCAGTATTTT
TRBV6-1	12	NA	TRBD1	TRBJ1-2	CASSDQGAGYTF	TGTGCCAGCAGTGATCAGGGGGCCGGCTACACCTTC
TRBV6-1	13	NA	NA	TRBJ2-1	CASGRDFYNEQFF	TGTGCCAGCGGCCGGGACTTCTACAATGAGCAGTTCTTC
TRBV6-1	16	once	NA	TRBJ1-1	CASSGGGRPLNTEAFF	TGTGCCAGCAGTGGGGGGGGGAGGCCTTTGAACACTGAAGCTTTCTTT
TRBV6-1	11	NA	TRBD1	TRBJ2-7	CASSPDRGQYF	TGTGCCAGCAGTCCGGACAGGGGGCAGTACTTC
TRBV19	15	NA	TRBD1	TRBJ1-2	CASSIGQAVGYGYTF	TGTGCCAGTAGTATTGGACAGGCGGTGGGCTATGGCTACACCTTC
TRBV19	14	once	TRBD1	TRBJ1-5	CASSVGQVYQPQHF	TGTGCCAGTAGTGTTGGACAGGTATATCAGCCCCAGCATTTT
TRBV27	15	NA	NA	TRBJ1-2	CASSFQGNLNYGYTF	TGTGCCAGCAGTTTCCAGGGGAACCTTAACTATGGCTACACCTTC
TRBV11-2	14	NA	NA	TRBJ1-1	CASSAETRRAEAFF	TGTGCCAGCAGCGCCGAAACGCGGCGGGCTGAAGCTTTCTTT
TRBV6-4	15	NA	TRBD2	TRBJ2-1	CASSELAGGHNEQFF	TGTGCCAGCAGTGAACTAGCGGGAGGGCACAATGAGCAGTTCTTC
TRBV25-1	16	NA	NA	TRBJ1-1	CASSPHRTRADTEAFF	TGTGCCAGCAGCCCACACCGTACTAGGGCTGACACTGAAGCTTTCTTT
TRBV11-2	15	NA	NA	TRBJ1-3	CASSVDRGAGNTIYF	TGTGCCAGCAGCGTGGACAGAGGTGCTGGAAACACCATATATTTT
TRBV19	14	NA	NA	TRBJ1-5	CASSIAVSNQPQHF	TGTGCCAGTAGTATAGCTGTTAGCAATCAGCCCCAGCATTTT
TRBV10-3	14	NA	NA	TRBJ1-1	CAISDSPGRHEAFF	TGTGCCATCAGTGATAGTCCAGGTCGGCACGAAGCTTTCTTT
TRBV5-4	11	NA	NA	TRBJ1-1	CASSLGREAFF	TGTGCCAGCAGCTTGGGCCGGGAAGCTTTCTTT
TRBV6-6	14	NA	TRBD2	TRBJ2-7	CASRFPSGRYEQYF	TGTGCCAGCAGATTTCCTAGCGGGAGATACGAGCAGTACTTC
TRBV18	18	NA	TRBD2	TRBJ2-1	CASSPFRSGGASYNEQFF	TGTGCCAGCTCACCATTTCGTTCCGGGGGGGCCTCCTACAATGAGCAGTTCTTC
TRBV7-6	15	NA	TRBD1	TRBJ1-2	CASSQPGQGAGGYTF	TGTGCCAGCAGCCAACCGGGACAGGGGGCGGGTGGCTACACCTTC
TRBV9	14	NA	NA	TRBJ1-2	CASSLQGYNYGYTF	TGTGCCAGCAGCCTCCAGGGGTACAACTATGGCTACACCTTC
TRBV27	15	few	NA	TRBJ1-1	CASSDRWGRDTEAFF	TGTGCCAGCAGTGACAGGTGGGGACGGGACACTGAAGCTTTCTTT
TRBV28	22	NA	TRBD1	TRBJ1-2	CASSPSGRGGGTGALSNYGYTF	TGTGCCAGCAGTCCCAGTGGGAGGGGGGGTGGGACAGGGGCACTTTCTAACTATGGCTACACCTTC
TRBV7-8	17	NA	TRBD1	TRBJ2-7	CASSLEGVGTGNYEQYF	TGTGCCAGCAGCTTAGAGGGGGTAGGGACAGGGAACTACGAGCAGTACTTC
TRBV18	16	NA	NA	TRBJ2-2	CASSPLRQTNTGELFF	TGTGCCAGCTCACCACTTCGACAGACGAACACCGGGGAGCTGTTTTTT
TRBV6-1	13	NA	TRBD1	TRBJ1-5	CASRGTGIQPQHF	TGTGCCAGCAGAGGGACAGGGATCCAGCCCCAGCATTTT
TRBV5-8	14	NA	NA	TRBJ1-1	CASSTSSQDTEAFF	TGTGCCAGCAGCACTTCTTCACAGGACACTGAAGCTTTCTTT